This is a list of T cell receptor beta chains from one sample in a study of cytomegalovirus exposure and HLA in healthy donors. Clones were read by immunoSEQ multiplex PCR, and TCRdb kept only the in-frame ones, dropping some. In the table there are around 140,000 clones, 80% to 90% of which are singletons. The sample comprised PBMCs. The receptors derive from a woman aged 30 to 39 in good health and CMV-seronegative. CDR3s include the opening cysteine and the closing phenylalanine or tryptophan. The D gene is left open where the match is weak. Clone sizes are given selectively: once, few, many, or a class where the clone is expanded.

v_gene	abundance	d_gene	j_gene	CDR3aa	CDR3nt
TRBV30	.	TRBD1	TRBJ2-7	CAWTPGGYEQYF	TGTGCCTGGACCCCAGGGGGTTACGAGCAGTACTTC
TRBV7-8	.	TRBD1	TRBJ1-1	CASSSQGANTEAFF	TGTGCCAGCAGTTCACAGGGGGCGAACACTGAAGCTTTCTTT
TRBV4-1	.	TRBD1	TRBJ1-3	CASSQLNRGRNRTIYF	TGCGCCAGCAGCCAATTAAACAGGGGACGGAATAGGACCATATATTTT
TRBV28	.	.	TRBJ2-7	CASSPPRRKYYEQYF	TGTGCCAGCAGTCCCCCCCGGCGGAAATATTACGAGCAGTACTTC
TRBV5-1	.	TRBD2	TRBJ2-3	CASSKVSGRIGTDTQYF	TGCGCCAGCAGCAAGGTTAGCGGGAGAATCGGCACAGATACGCAGTATTTT
TRBV6-5	once	TRBD1	TRBJ2-7	CASSYSTGGSYEQYF	TGTGCCAGCAGTTACTCGACAGGGGGCTCATACGAGCAGTACTTC
TRBV2	few	TRBD1	TRBJ1-5	CASSEQGGNQPQHF	TGTGCCAGCAGTGAACAGGGGGGCAATCAGCCCCAGCATTTT
TRBV4-1	.	.	TRBJ2-1	CASSQDDRGYYNEQFF	TGCGCCAGCAGCCAAGATGACAGAGGCTACTACAATGAGCAGTTCTTC
TRBV9	.	TRBD1	TRBJ1-2	CASSLGTDNYGYTF	TGTGCCAGCAGCCTCGGGACAGACAACTATGGCTACACCTTC
TRBV7-9	.	TRBD1	TRBJ2-2	CASSSGQGNTGELFF	TGTGCCAGCAGCTCGGGACAGGGGAACACCGGGGAGCTGTTTTTT
TRBV7-9	.	TRBD1	TRBJ1-1	CASSSTGTGYDTEAFF	TGTGCCAGCAGCTCGACCGGGACAGGCTACGACACTGAAGCTTTCTTT
TRBV29-1	.	TRBD1	TRBJ2-2	CSVRQGGSTGELFF	TGCAGCGTTAGACAGGGGGGTTCAACCGGGGAGCTGTTTTTT
TRBV6-1	.	.	TRBJ1-2	CASSQYGYTF	TGTGCCAGCAGCCAATATGGCTACACCTTC
TRBV5-1	.	.	TRBJ2-7	CASSLYREGYEQYF	TGCGCCAGCAGCTTGTACAGGGAGGGCTACGAGCAGTACTTC
TRBV30	.	.	TRBJ2-3	CAWITTDTQYF	TGTGCCTGGATTACAACAGATACGCAGTATTTT
TRBV7-7	.	.	TRBJ2-3	CASSLVPGMPDTQYF	TGTGCTAGCAGCTTAGTACCAGGGATGCCGGATACGCAGTATTTT
TRBV6-1	.	.	TRBJ2-7	CASRTARSYEQYF	TGTGCCAGCCGAACGGCGAGGTCCTACGAGCAGTACTTC
TRBV9	once	.	TRBJ2-3	CASRRGGGITDTQYF	TGTGCCAGCCGGCGAGGGGGGGGTATCACAGATACGCAGTATTTT
TRBV7-3	.	.	TRBJ2-2	CARHLRRGTPSQDTGELFF	TGTGCCCGCCATCTAAGGCGGGGAACGCCCTCCCAGGATACCGGGGAGCTGTTTTTT
TRBV6-5	once	.	TRBJ1-2	CASTALEGDGYTF	TGTGCCAGCACCGCGTTAGAGGGGGATGGCTACACCTTC
TRBV5-1	.	TRBD1	TRBJ1-2	CASSLGPSRDSYGYTF	TGCGCCAGCAGCTTAGGACCCTCCCGGGACAGCTATGGCTACACCTTC
TRBV5-1	.	TRBD2	TRBJ2-5	CASSLRGLAGGPIIQETQYF	TGCGCCAGCAGCTTGAGAGGACTAGCGGGGGGACCTATTATCCAAGAGACCCAGTACTTC
TRBV6-6	few	TRBD2	TRBJ2-3	CASSPLSGAITDTQYF	TGTGCCAGCAGCCCTCTCAGCGGGGCCATCACAGATACGCAGTATTTT
TRBV10-3	.	TRBD1	TRBJ1-5	CASTGELGNQPQHF	TGTGCATCCACAGGGGAGCTTGGCAATCAGCCCCAGCATTTT
TRBV5-4	.	TRBD2	TRBJ2-7	CASSFAGAYEQYF	TGTGCCAGCAGCTTTGCGGGAGCCTACGAGCAGTACTTC
TRBV18	once	.	TRBJ1-2	CASSSFSGWQDYGYTF	TGTGCCAGCTCATCTTTTTCAGGGTGGCAAGACTATGGCTACACCTTC
TRBV28	.	.	TRBJ2-5	CASSPGFKETQYF	TGTGCCAGCAGTCCAGGCTTCAAAGAGACCCAGTACTTC
TRBV4-1	few	.	TRBJ1-1	CASSQRFVRNTEAFF	TGCGCCAGCAGCCAGCGGTTCGTCCGGAACACTGAAGCTTTCTTT
TRBV28	once	.	TRBJ1-3	CASSLYIPRVVYSGNTIYF	TGTGCCAGCAGTTTATACATACCGCGGGTAGTTTACTCTGGAAACACCATATATTTT
TRBV27	.	TRBD1	TRBJ1-2	CASSLLGQGAPSGSRVNNYGYTF	TGTGCCAGCAGTTTATTGGGACAGGGGGCTCCCAGCGGATCCAGGGTGAATAACTATGGCTACACCTTC
TRBV28	once	TRBD1	TRBJ2-7	CATRDRGHYEQYF	TGTGCCACCAGAGATAGGGGGCACTACGAGCAGTACTTC
TRBV2	.	TRBD2	TRBJ2-5	CASSGGTSGRLPQYF	TGTGCCAGCAGTGGAGGGACTAGCGGGAGGCTACCCCAGTACTTC
TRBV11-3	once	TRBD1	TRBJ2-1	CASSLGTGGRYNEQFF	TGTGCCAGCAGCTTAGGGACAGGGGGCAGATATAATGAGCAGTTCTTC
TRBV5-4	.	.	TRBJ2-3	CASSPDPGLRTDTQYF	TGTGCCAGCAGCCCCGATCCCGGACTGCGCACAGATACGCAGTATTTT
TRBV7-9	.	TRBD1	TRBJ1-1	CASSLETGGTEAFF	TGTGCCAGCAGCTTAGAGACAGGGGGCACTGAAGCTTTCTTT
TRBV30	.	TRBD1	TRBJ1-2	CAWSVGTGCGYTF	TGTGCCTGGAGTGTAGGGACAGGGTGTGGCTACACCTTC
TRBV5-4	.	TRBD2	TRBJ2-7	CASTAGGEQYF	TGTGCCAGCACGGCGGGGGGCGAGCAGTACTTC
TRBV9	.	.	TRBJ2-5	CASTAHGSEEETQYF	TGTGCCAGCACTGCCCATGGTTCGGAGGAAGAGACCCAGTACTTC
TRBV15	.	.	TRBJ2-5	CATNQGSQETQYF	TGTGCCACCAACCAGGGGTCTCAAGAGACCCAGTACTTC
TRBV11-2	.	.	TRBJ1-4	CASSFGGWKLFF	TGTGCCAGCAGCTTTGGGGGGTGGAAACTGTTTTTT
TRBV30	few	.	TRBJ2-3	CAWSVRGRDTDTQYF	TGTGCCTGGAGTGTACGTGGCAGGGACACAGATACGCAGTATTTT
TRBV5-6	.	.	TRBJ1-2	CASSLESGAYYGYTF	TGTGCCAGCAGCTTGGAATCGGGTGCCTACTATGGCTACACCTTC
TRBV7-2	.	.	TRBJ1-2	CASSLASRAYYGYTF	TGTGCCAGCAGCTTAGCTAGCAGGGCGTACTATGGCTACACCTTC
TRBV7-2	.	TRBD1	TRBJ1-5	CASSRDRGNQPQHF	TGTGCCAGCAGCAGGGACAGGGGCAATCAGCCCCAGCATTTT
TRBV5-6	.	.	TRBJ2-7	CASGRTPAEEQYF	TGTGCCAGCGGACGGACACCGGCCGAGGAGCAGTACTTC